The next 30 T cell receptor beta chains were all read from a single sample in a study of CD8 T cells in ankylosing spondylitis. MiXCR, applied by TCRdb to the 5' RACE reads, yields one record per CDR3 protein. The repertoire consists of about 270,000 distinct CDR3 sequences, with 30% to 40% occurring once and the leading ten covering around 4%. Material for sequencing was blood, either unsorted or a sorted T cell fraction (not recorded which). The source is a male donor with ankylosing spondylitis or in good health (not recorded which).

This clonotype was counted a single time. This may arise from a read error, as a much more abundant clone is one base away. The CDR3 nucleotides are TGCAGTGCTGAAATCGGACTAGCGGGGGACTGGTATGAGCATTTCTTC. This codes for CSAEIGLAGDWYEHFF. The chain links TRBV20-1 to TRBJ2-1, with 13 positions matching TRBD2. Per the germline V gene, CDR1 is DFQATT and CDR2 is SNEGSKA (reference sequence). The CDR3 runs 16 residues.

The chain couples TRBV12-3 or TRBV12-4 to TRBJ2-1; 7 bases are a match to TRBD1. V lost 0 bases, J lost 1 base, and 3 bases stayed unmatched. This CDR3 is 16 amino acids long. The CDR3 bases are TGTGCCAGCAGTTTAGCGATGGGACAGTCCTACAATGAGCAGTTCTTC. Translating it yields CASSLAMGQSYNEQFF.

The chain uses TRBV20-1 and TRBJ2-7; D gene uncertain. Trimming pared 2 bases from V and 7 bases from J, leaving 18 bases between. The CDR3 has 14 residues. Germline CDR1 and CDR2: DFQATT and SNEGSKA (reference sequence). The CDR3 loop reads CSARSSKSFREQYF. The CDR3 nucleotides read TGCAGTGCTAGATCGTCAAAGTCCTTTAGGGAGCAGTACTTC.

The rearrangement joins TRBV29-1 to TRBJ2-5; unclear D gene. The CDR3 has 12 residues. The germline V and J ends were trimmed by 7 bases and 6 bases, with 15 bases remaining between them. The germline V gene encodes CDR1 SQVTM and CDR2 ANQGSEA. CDR3 in amino acids: CSARSGAKTQYF. The CDR3 DNA sequence: TGCAGCGCTCGGTCGGGCGCAAAGACCCAGTACTTC.

The table lists this clonotype with many counts. The chain joins TRBV7-2 to TRBJ2-3; D not certain. Germline V gene lookup returns CDR1 SGHTA and CDR2 FQGNSA. V was clipped by 1 base and J by 5 bases, with 4 bases between them. The CDR3 is 12 residues long. The CDR3 spells CASSLVGDTQYF. The CDR3 DNA is TGTGCCAGCAGCTTAGTGGGAGATACGCAGTATTTT.

This clonotype appeared many times. The rearrangement joins TRBV6-1 to TRBJ1-2; TRBD1 agrees at 7 bases. V was pared by 10 bases and J by 4 bases, with 15 bases of the junction left unmatched. The CDR3 runs 15 residues. CDR1 is MNHNS, CDR2 SASEGT, per germline. The DNA of the CDR3 is TGTGCCACCTGGGCCAATCCGGGACAGCCCTATGGCTACACCTTC. This sequence encodes CATWANPGQPYGYTF.

This clonotype was seen only a few times. The chain has TRBV5-1 and TRBJ2-7; the D call may be TRBD1 or TRBD2 (5 bases each). The length of the CDR3 is 13 residues. With 2 bases removed from V and 3 bases from J, the gap between germline ends came to 9 bases. CDR1 is SGHRS, CDR2 YFSETQ, per germline. Here the CDR3 DNA reads TGCGCCAGCAGCTTCGGGGCTCACTACGAGCAGTACTTC. Translating it yields CASSFGAHYEQYF.

The chain joins TRBV12-3 or TRBV12-4 to TRBJ1-4; D is perhaps TRBD1 (5 bases). V was cut by 6 bases and J by 7 bases, with 12 bases left in between. The CDR3 runs to 13 residues. DNA of the CDR3: TGTGCCAGCAGGCTCACGAGGGGTGAAAAACTGTTTTTT. Protein sequence: CASRLTRGEKLFF.

The chain recombines TRBV10-3 with TRBJ1-2; TRBD1 is a possible D gene (5 bases). V lost 4 bases to trimming and J lost 6 bases, with 12 bases between them. CDR1 is ENHRY and CDR2 is SYGVKD in the germline V gene. This CDR3 contains 13 residues. DNA of the CDR3: TGTGCCATCAGTGTGGCAGGGAGGGATGGCTACACCTTC. This encodes CAISVAGRDGYTF.

The rearrangement uses TRBV27 and TRBJ2-1; the D call may be TRBD1 or TRBD2 (7 bases each). This CDR3 is 18 amino acids long. CDR1 and CDR2 from the germline V gene are MNHEY and SMNVEV (reference sequence). V was pared by 7 bases and J by 0 bases, with 22 bases between. The CDR3 loop is CASTQGGGGLGSYNEQFF. CDR3 DNA: TGTGCCAGCACCCAGGGGGGGGGAGGTTTGGGCTCCTACAATGAGCAGTTCTTC.

The rearrangement joins TRBV7-9 to TRBJ2-3; D remains ambiguous. V lost 5 bases to trimming and J lost 4 bases, with 13 bases between them. The CDR3 is 14 residues long. CDR1 is SEHNR, CDR2 FQNEAQ, per germline (reference sequence). CDR3 DNA: TGTGCCAGCAGCCCACCAAACAAGGCAGATACGCAGTATTTT. Residues: CASSPPNKADTQYF.

The chain is built from TRBV4-1 and TRBJ1-2; TRBD1 is a possible D gene (6 bases). Trimming removed 2 bases from V and 4 bases from J, with 8 bases in between. The CDR3 consists of 13 residues. Germline values: CDR1 MGHRA, CDR2 YSYEKL. Here the CDR3 DNA reads TGCGCCAGCAGCCAAACAGGGACCTATGGCTACACCTTC. Its translation is CASSQTGTYGYTF.

The chain uses TRBV15 and TRBJ2-6; no definite D call. Germline V gene lookup returns CDR1 LNHNV and CDR2 YYDKDF (reference sequence). The CDR3 is 16 residues long. Trimming shortened V by 3 bases and J by 0 bases, and 9 bases separated the two germline ends. The DNA of the CDR3 is TGTGCCACCAGCAGTGGCAGCGTCTCTGGGGCCAACGTCCTGACTTTC. It codes for CATSSGSVSGANVLTF.

This clonotype was observed a single time. V and J are TRBV20-1 and TRBJ2-7; D might be TRBD1 or TRBD2, each matching 6 bases. Trimming stripped 0 bases from V and 1 base from J, with 13 bases between. The length of the CDR3 is 15 residues. Germline V gene data show CDR1 as DFQATT and CDR2 as SNEGSKA (reference sequence). DNA for the CDR3: TGCAGTGCTAGAGATGTAAGGGGGGTTTCCTACGAGCAGTACTTC. It codes for CSARDVRGVSYEQYF.

The chain has TRBV24-1 and TRBJ2-5; TRBD2 is a possible D gene (7 bases). The length of the CDR3 is 13 residues. Germline CDR1 reads KGHDR; CDR2 reads SFDVKD. V was trimmed by 5 bases and J by 3 bases, leaving 9 bases between them. The CDR3 here is CATSGGGEETQYF. The CDR3 DNA follows: TGTGCCACCAGTGGCGGGGGCGAAGAGACCCAGTACTTC.

This clonotype was counted a few times. This chain joins TRBV7-2 and TRBJ2-5, with D perhaps TRBD1 (5 bases). The CDR3 has 14 residues. The germline V gene has CDR1 SGHTA and CDR2 FQGNSA. V was pared by 5 bases and J by 4 bases, with 14 bases between. The CDR3 nucleotides are TGTGCCAGCAGCGCAGGGCAGGAGTCAGAGACCCAGTACTTC. Its protein is CASSAGQESETQYF.

This clonotype was counted only a few times. V usage is TRBV20-1 and J usage is TRBJ2-5, with TRBD2 matching 8 bases. In germline, CDR1 is DFQATT, CDR2 SNEGSKA (reference sequence). This CDR3 is built from 13 residues. V was pared by 4 bases and J by 2 bases, with 3 bases of the junction left unmatched. The CDR3 loop is CSAKLAGQETQYF. The CDR3 nucleotides are TGCAGTGCTAAGCTAGCGGGTCAAGAGACCCAGTACTTC.

The chain links TRBV11-2 to TRBJ2-3; 8 bases fit TRBD1. The ends lost 3 bases at V and 5 bases at J; junction bases unmatched: 10. Germline assignment: CDR1 SGHAT and CDR2 FQNNGV. CDR3 length equals 16 residues. The CDR3 spells CASSFTGGSPRDTQYF. CDR3 nucleotides: TGTGCCAGCAGCTTCACAGGGGGTTCCCCGAGAGATACGCAGTATTTT.

This clonotype was observed once. The V and J genes are TRBV27 and TRBJ1-5, with D possibly TRBD1 on 6 matching bases. The ends were cut back, 3 bases at V and 0 bases at J, with 12 bases in the middle. The CDR3 is made up of 16 amino acids. CDR1 and CDR2 (germline): MNHEY, SMNVEV (reference sequence). CDR3 in DNA: TGTGCCAGCAGTTTTGTAGGGGGATATAGCAATCAGCCCCAGCATTTT. It encodes CASSFVGGYSNQPQHF.

The genes are TRBV20-1 and TRBJ1-5; 9 bases are a match to TRBD1. This CDR3 has 15 residues. Looked up from germline, CDR1 is DFQATT and CDR2 is SNEGSKA (reference sequence). The trim removed 5 bases at V and 3 bases at J, leaving 8 bases unmatched. DNA for the CDR3: TGCAGTGCTTTGGGACAGGGTCTACCCAATCAGCCCCAGCATTTT. Its translation is CSALGQGLPNQPQHF.

This chain joins TRBV5-1 and TRBJ2-1; 10 nucleotides align to TRBD2. Germline V gene data show CDR1 as SGHRS and CDR2 as YFSETQ. The CDR3 spans 14 residues. V lost 5 bases and J lost 1; bases outside the gene matches: 0. CDR3 protein: CASRLAGSYNEQFF. As DNA, the CDR3 is TGCGCCAGCAGACTAGCGGGGTCCTACAATGAGCAGTTCTTC.

V usage is TRBV7-2 and J usage is TRBJ2-2; D might be TRBD1 (7 bases). Germline V gives CDR1 SGHTA, CDR2 FQGNSA. The ends were cut back, 4 bases at V and 0 bases at J, with 15 bases in the middle. The CDR3 runs 17 residues. This CDR3 reads CASSWQGGLTNTGELFF. The CDR3 DNA follows: TGTGCCAGCAGCTGGCAGGGGGGTCTAACGAACACCGGGGAGCTGTTTTTT.

The chain is built from TRBV29-1 and TRBJ2-1, with D possibly being TRBD1 (8 bases). The CDR3 consists of 13 residues. Germline assignment: CDR1 SQVTM and CDR2 ANQGSEA. The CDR3 DNA follows: TGCACCACCTTCACAGGGGGGGACAATGAGCAGTTCTTC. Translating it yields CTTFTGGDNEQFF.

In its sample, this clonotype was seen a few times. The gene calls are TRBV12-3 or TRBV12-4 and TRBJ1-2; 7 bases match TRBD1. Germline trimming cut 4 bases from V and 4 bases from J; bases unmatched to any gene: 12. CDR3 size: 16 residues. The CDR3 loop is CASSWDSSSHSYGYTF. CDR3 nucleotides: TGTGCCAGCAGTTGGGACAGCTCATCTCATTCCTATGGCTACACCTTC.

This clonotype was detected a few times. The CDR3 loop is CASSVGGLGRGTSSGELFF. CDR3 DNA sequence: TGTGCCAGCAGCGTAGGAGGGCTCGGCAGGGGGACGTCGTCCGGGGAGCTGTTTTTT. The chain is built from TRBV9 and TRBJ2-2; 7 nucleotides line up with TRBD1. There are 19 residues in the CDR3. V lost 0 bases and J lost 6; bases outside the gene matches: 17. Germline assignment: CDR1 SGDLS and CDR2 YYNGEE.

There are a few counts of this clonotype. V is TRBV7-9 and J is TRBJ2-1; D remains unclear. Germline CDR1 reads SEHNR; CDR2 reads FQNEAQ (reference sequence). V shed 6 bases and J shed 6 bases, with 9 bases lying between them. This CDR3 has 12 residues. The CDR3 coding sequence is TGTGCCAGCAGTTGGGCCACCAATGAGCAGTTCTTC. Residues: CASSWATNEQFF.

The chain has TRBV5-6 and TRBJ2-7; TRBD2 is a possible D gene (6 bases). This CDR3 is 14 amino acids long. The V and J ends lost 3 bases and 7 bases respectively, with 17 bases between them. Germline V lookup: CDR1 SGHDT, CDR2 YYEEEE. As DNA, the CDR3 is TGTGCCAGCAGCTACTGGGGGGAATTAGGGGAGCAGTACTTC. This sequence encodes CASSYWGELGEQYF.

This clonotype was detected a few times. The J gene is TRBJ2-3, the V gene TRBV3-1, with 10 bases lining up with TRBD1. The CDR3 contains 18 residues. The V segment lost 0 bases and the J segment 0 bases; nucleotides outside the gene matches: 6. The V gene's germline CDR1 is LGHDT and CDR2 YNNKEL (reference sequence). The CDR3 sequence is CASSQDWGGQGSTDTQYF. DNA for the CDR3: TGTGCCAGCAGCCAAGATTGGGGGGGACAGGGGAGCACAGATACGCAGTATTTT.

The chain is built from TRBV7-6 and TRBJ2-2; 7 nucleotides align to TRBD1. V shed 5 bases and J 5 bases; nucleotides not matched to a gene: 8. Germline V gene sequence: CDR1 SGHVS, CDR2 FNYEAQ. CDR3 length equals 15 residues. The CDR3 protein is CASSPGTVRTGELFF. Here the CDR3 DNA reads TGTGCCAGCAGCCCCGGGACAGTGAGAACCGGGGAGCTGTTTTTT.

V usage is TRBV28 and J usage is TRBJ1-2; the match to TRBD1 covers 7 bases. The CDR3 extends over 15 amino acids. V lost 5 bases to trimming and J lost 0 bases; unmatched junction nucleotides: 6. The germline V gene has CDR1 MDHEN and CDR2 SYDVKM. The CDR3 sequence: CASSTGGTANYGYTF. The CDR3 DNA reads TGTGCCAGCAGTACCGGCGGGACAGCTAACTATGGCTACACCTTC.